This is a list of T cell receptor beta chains from one sample in a study of radiation and T cells in renal cell carcinoma. Sequencing was performed with immunoSEQ multiplex PCR; in TCRdb, only in-frame clones are kept and a portion is missing. The sample includes about 130,000 clones, approximately 78% of them seen just once. The sequencing used blood, collected from a patient whose treatment included radiotherapy and nephrectomy. The receptors stem from a woman aged 55-69 years with renal cell carcinoma. The CDR3 runs from the conserved cysteine through the conserved F or W.

len: 12; j_gene: TRBJ2-5; v_gene: TRBV6-5; CDR3aa: CASRRTGFEQYF
len: 14; j_gene: TRBJ2-5; v_gene: TRBV14; CDR3aa: CASSQPLAGETQYF
len: 15; j_gene: TRBJ2-1; v_gene: TRBV9; CDR3aa: CASSVGGQRDNEQFF
len: 13; j_gene: TRBJ2-2; v_gene: TRBV19; CDR3aa: CASNQGTTGELFF
len: 11; j_gene: TRBJ2-1; v_gene: TRBV7-8; CDR3aa: CASSLGDEQFF
len: 15; j_gene: TRBJ1-2; v_gene: TRBV7-2; CDR3aa: CASGRGQTGHYGYTF
len: 16; j_gene: TRBJ1-5; v_gene: TRBV19; CDR3aa: CASSILSTAGDQPQHF
len: 17; j_gene: TRBJ2-5; v_gene: TRBV9; CDR3aa: CASSVGGAGMGQETQYF
len: 13; j_gene: TRBJ1-5; v_gene: TRBV19; CDR3aa: CASRSGGNQPQHF
len: 15; j_gene: TRBJ2-7; v_gene: TRBV7-9; CDR3aa: CASSLDRDQFREQYF
len: 13; j_gene: TRBJ2-7; v_gene: TRBV4-1; CDR3aa: CASSPGGEYEQYF
len: 13; j_gene: TRBJ2-1; v_gene: TRBV6-5; CDR3aa: CASSYPTGGEQFF
len: 15; j_gene: TRBJ1-6; v_gene: TRBV28; CDR3aa: CASTDRGWGNSPLHF
len: 13; j_gene: TRBJ1-1; v_gene: TRBV29-1; CDR3aa: CSVTFDRDTEAFF
len: 14; j_gene: TRBJ2-7; v_gene: TRBV6-6; CDR3aa: CASSLRDTSYEQYF
len: 17; j_gene: TRBJ2-3; v_gene: TRBV14; CDR3aa: CASSPFAGGGSTDTQYF
len: 13; j_gene: TRBJ1-1; v_gene: TRBV5-5; CDR3aa: CASSFDWNTEAFF
len: 17; j_gene: TRBJ2-5; v_gene: TRBV4-1; CDR3aa: CASSESRLDPAQETQYF
len: 14; j_gene: TRBJ2-5; v_gene: TRBV5-1; CDR3aa: CASSLDSVQETQYF
len: 13; j_gene: TRBJ2-5; v_gene: TRBV5-6; CDR3aa: CASSLGLQGAQYF
len: 16; j_gene: TRBJ1-2; v_gene: TRBV7-2; CDR3aa: CASSLKGSGMNYGYTF
len: 13; j_gene: TRBJ2-7; v_gene: TRBV19; CDR3aa: CASSKVGYYEQYF
len: 13; j_gene: TRBJ2-7; v_gene: TRBV7-8; CDR3aa: CASSFREDREQYF
len: 14; j_gene: TRBJ1-1; v_gene: TRBV19; CDR3aa: CASIPDRVGTEAFF
len: 15; j_gene: TRBJ2-1; v_gene: TRBV5-4; CDR3aa: CASSLYRGPYNEQFF
len: 15; j_gene: TRBJ2-1; v_gene: TRBV4-3; CDR3aa: CASSQDRDSYNEQFF